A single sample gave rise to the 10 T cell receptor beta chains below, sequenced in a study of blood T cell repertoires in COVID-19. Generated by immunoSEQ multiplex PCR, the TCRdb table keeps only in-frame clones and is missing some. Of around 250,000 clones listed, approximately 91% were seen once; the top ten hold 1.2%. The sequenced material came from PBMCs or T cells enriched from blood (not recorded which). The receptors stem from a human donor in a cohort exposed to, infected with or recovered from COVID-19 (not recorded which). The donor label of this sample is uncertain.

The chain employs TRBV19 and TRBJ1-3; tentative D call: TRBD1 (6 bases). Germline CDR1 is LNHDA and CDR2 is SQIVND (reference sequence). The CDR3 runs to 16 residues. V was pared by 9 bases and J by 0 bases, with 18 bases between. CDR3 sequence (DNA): TGTGCCAGCCACCCTGGGGGCGCCGGCTCTGGAAACACCATATATTTT. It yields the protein CASHPGGAGSGNTIYF.

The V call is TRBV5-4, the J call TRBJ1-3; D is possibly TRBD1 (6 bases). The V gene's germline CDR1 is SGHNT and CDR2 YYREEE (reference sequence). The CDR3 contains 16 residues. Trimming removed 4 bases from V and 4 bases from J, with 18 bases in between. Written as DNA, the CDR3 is TGTGCCAGCAGCCCATTTGACCAGGGGCGCGGAAACACCATATATTTT. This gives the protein CASSPFDQGRGNTIYF.

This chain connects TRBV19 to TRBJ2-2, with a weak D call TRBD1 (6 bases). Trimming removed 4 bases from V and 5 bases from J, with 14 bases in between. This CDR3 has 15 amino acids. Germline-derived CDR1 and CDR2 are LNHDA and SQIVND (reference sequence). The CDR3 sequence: CASSTLVGGTGELFF. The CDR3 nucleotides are TGTGCCAGTAGTACCCTAGTAGGGGGTACCGGGGAGCTGTTTTTT.

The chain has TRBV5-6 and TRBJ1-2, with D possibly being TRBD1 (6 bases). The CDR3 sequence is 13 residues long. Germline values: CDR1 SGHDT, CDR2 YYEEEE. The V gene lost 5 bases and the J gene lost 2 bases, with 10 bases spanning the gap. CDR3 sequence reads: CASRYRENYGYTF. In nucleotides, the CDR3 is TGTGCCAGCAGATACAGGGAGAACTATGGCTACACCTTC.

The CDR3 sequence is CASRPGGYSNQPQHF. The CDR3, as DNA: TGTGCCAGCAGGCCCGGGGGATATAGCAATCAGCCCCAGCATTTT. The chain has TRBV27 and TRBJ1-5, with TRBD1 as a possible D gene (5 bases). Trimming took 6 bases from V and 0 from J, leaving 12 bases between them. The CDR3 loop spans 15 amino acids. The germline V gene has CDR1 MNHEY and CDR2 SMNVEV (reference sequence).

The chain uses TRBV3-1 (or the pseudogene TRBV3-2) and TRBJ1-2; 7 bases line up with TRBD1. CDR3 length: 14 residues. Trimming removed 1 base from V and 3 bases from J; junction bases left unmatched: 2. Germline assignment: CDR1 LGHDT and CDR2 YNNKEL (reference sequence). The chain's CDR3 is CASSQGQGYYGYTF. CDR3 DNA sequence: TGTGCCAGCAGCCAAGGACAGGGCTACTATGGCTACACCTTC.

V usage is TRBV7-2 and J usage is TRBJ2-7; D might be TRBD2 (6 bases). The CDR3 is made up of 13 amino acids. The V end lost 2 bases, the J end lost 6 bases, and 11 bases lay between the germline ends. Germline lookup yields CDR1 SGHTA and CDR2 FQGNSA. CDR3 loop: CASSLRGTGEQYF. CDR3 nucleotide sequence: TGTGCCAGCAGCTTAAGAGGGACTGGCGAGCAGTACTTC.

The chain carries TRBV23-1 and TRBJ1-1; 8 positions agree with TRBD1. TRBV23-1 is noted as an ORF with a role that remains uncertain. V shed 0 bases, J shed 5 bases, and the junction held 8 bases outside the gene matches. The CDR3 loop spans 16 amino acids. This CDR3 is CASSQSGQALYTEAFF. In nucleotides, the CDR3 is TGCGCCAGCAGTCAATCGGGACAGGCCCTTTATACTGAAGCTTTCTTT.

CDR3 bases: TGTGCCAGCAGCCCAAAGGGGAACGGTGAAGCTTTCTTT. This sequence encodes CASSPKGNGEAFF. V gene TRBV6-5 combines with J gene TRBJ1-1, with D possibly matching TRBD1 (5 bases). The CDR3 totals 13 residues. The V gene's germline CDR1 is MNHEY and CDR2 SVGAGI. V was shortened by 6 bases and J by 7 bases, with 15 bases between the two germline ends.

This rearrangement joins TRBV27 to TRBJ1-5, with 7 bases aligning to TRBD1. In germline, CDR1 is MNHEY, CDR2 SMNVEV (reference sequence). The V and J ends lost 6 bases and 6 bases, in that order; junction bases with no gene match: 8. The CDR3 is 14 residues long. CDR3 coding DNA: TGTGCCAGCAGCCTCCGGGACAGCGGTCAGCCCCAGCATTTT. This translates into CASSLRDSGQPQHF.